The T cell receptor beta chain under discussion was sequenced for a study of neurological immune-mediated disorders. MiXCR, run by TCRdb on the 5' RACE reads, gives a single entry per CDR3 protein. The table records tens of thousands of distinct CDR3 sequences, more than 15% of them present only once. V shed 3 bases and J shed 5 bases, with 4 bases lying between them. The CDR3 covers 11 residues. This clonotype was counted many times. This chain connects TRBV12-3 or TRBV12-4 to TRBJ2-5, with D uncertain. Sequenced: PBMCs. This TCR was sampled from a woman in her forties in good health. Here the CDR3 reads CASSLRETQYF. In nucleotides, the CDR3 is TGTGCCAGCAGTTTGAGGGAGACCCAGTACTTC.